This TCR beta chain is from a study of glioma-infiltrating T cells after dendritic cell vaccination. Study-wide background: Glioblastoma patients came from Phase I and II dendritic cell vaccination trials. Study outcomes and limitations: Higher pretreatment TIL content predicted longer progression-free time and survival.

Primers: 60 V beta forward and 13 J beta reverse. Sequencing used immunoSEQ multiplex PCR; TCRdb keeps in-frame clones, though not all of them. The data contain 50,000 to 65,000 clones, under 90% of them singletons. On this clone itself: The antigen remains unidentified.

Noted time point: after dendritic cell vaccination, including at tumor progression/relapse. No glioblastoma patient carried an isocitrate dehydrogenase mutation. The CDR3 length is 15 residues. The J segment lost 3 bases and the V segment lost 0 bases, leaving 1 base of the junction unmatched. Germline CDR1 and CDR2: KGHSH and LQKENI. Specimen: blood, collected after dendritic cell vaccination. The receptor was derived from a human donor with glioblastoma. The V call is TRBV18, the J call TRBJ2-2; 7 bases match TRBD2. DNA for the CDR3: TGTGCCAGCTCACCACCGGGAGGGTACACCGGGGAGCTGTTTTTT. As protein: CASSPPGGYTGELFF.